This TCR beta chain comes out of a study of beta chain features in type 1 diabetes. The study's findings and limits: TCRB CDR3 length was moderately but significantly reduced in all four CD4+ subsets of Type 1 diabetes patients.

This clone appeared a few times. Its specificity is unknown. One heparinised blood draw, averaging about 116 mL, came from each donor. Based on CD45RO/CCR7/CD25/CD127/CD95/CD27, CD4+ regulatory, stem cell-like memory, naive and central memory cells were sorted. All of the isolated RNA was reverse transcribed, so expressed TCRB transcripts were sequenced. Using immunoSEQ multiplex PCR, the repertoire was profiled, and TCRdb retains in-frame clones only, with some absent. Of roughly 400,000 clones listed, 8.5% to 10% are singletons. CDR1 is MDHEN and CDR2 is SYDVKM in the germline V gene. V lost 11 bases and J 5 bases, leaving 12 bases between the germline ends. This CDR3 has 11 residues.

The chain carries TRBV28 and TRBJ2-5; D remains ambiguous. The sample was central memory CD4+ T cells from blood. This TCR derives from a man aged 25-45 years with type 1 diabetes. The CDR3 coding sequence is TGTGCCTCCCAGGTGATTGAGACCCAGTACTTC. As protein: CASQVIETQYF.